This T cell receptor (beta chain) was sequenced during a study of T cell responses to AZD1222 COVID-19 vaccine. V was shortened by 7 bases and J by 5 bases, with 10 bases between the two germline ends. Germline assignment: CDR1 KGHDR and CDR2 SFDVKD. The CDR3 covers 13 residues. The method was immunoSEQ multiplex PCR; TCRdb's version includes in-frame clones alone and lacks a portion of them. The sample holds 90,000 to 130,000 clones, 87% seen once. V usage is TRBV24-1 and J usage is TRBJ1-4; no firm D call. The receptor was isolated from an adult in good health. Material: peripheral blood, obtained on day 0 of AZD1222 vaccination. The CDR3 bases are TGTGCCACCAGGGACCGAGAAAATGAAAAACTGTTTTTT. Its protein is CATRDRENEKLFF.